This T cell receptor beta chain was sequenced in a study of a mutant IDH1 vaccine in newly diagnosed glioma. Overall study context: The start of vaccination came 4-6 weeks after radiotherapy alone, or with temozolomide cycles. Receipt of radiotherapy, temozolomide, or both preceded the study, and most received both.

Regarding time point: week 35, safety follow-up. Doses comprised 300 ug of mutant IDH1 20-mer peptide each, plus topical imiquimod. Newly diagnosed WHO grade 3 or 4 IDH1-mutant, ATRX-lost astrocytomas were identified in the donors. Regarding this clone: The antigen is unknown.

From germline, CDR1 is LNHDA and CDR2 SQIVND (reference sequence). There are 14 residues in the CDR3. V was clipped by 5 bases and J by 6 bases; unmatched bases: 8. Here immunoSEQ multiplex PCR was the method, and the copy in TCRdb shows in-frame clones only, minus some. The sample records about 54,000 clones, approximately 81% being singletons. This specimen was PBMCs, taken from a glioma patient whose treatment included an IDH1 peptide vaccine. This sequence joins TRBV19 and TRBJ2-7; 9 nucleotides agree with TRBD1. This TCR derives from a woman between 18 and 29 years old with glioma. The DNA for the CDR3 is TGTGCCAGTAGTGCCCCGGGACAGGGTGGCGAGCAGTACTTC. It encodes CASSAPGQGGEQYF.